This TCR beta chain was recorded in a study of blood T cell repertoires in COVID-19. The overall study: Samples came from the United States, Italy and Spain, spanning acute and convalescent COVID-19. Nucleic acid was either cDNA or gDNA, and it came from T cells, B-cell-depleted T cells, or PBMCs.

Authors' data handling: Estimation of nucleated cell counts was performed using reference gene primer amplification. Generated by immunoSEQ multiplex PCR, the TCRdb table keeps only in-frame clones and is missing some. V and J calls and clone size follow that table, whereas D and trimming were derived from the DNA. The sample has about 170,000 clones, about 87% seen once; the top ten hold around 25%. This CDR3 has 16 amino acids. Germline lookup yields CDR1 MNHEY and CDR2 SVGAGI. The germline V and J ends were trimmed by 2 bases and 4 bases, with 17 bases remaining between them. The clonotype was recovered from a man aged 55 to 70 with acute or convalescent COVID-19. The rearrangement uses TRBV6-5 and TRBJ1-1, with TRBD1 as a possible D gene (6 bases). The sample comprised peripheral blood. CDR3 sequence: CASSYLSLQGSTEAFF. CDR3 DNA: TGTGCCAGCAGTTACCTTTCCCTCCAGGGGAGCACTGAAGCTTTCTTT.